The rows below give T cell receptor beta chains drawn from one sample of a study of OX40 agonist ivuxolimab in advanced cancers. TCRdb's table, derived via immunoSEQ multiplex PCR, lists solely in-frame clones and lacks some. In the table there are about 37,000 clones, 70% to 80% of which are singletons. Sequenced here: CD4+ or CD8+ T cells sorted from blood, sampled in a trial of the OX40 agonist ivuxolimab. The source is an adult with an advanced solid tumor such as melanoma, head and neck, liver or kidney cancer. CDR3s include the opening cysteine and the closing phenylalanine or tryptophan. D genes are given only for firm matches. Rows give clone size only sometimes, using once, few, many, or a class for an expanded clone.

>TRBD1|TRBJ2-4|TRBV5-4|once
CASSLVDRGGGIQYF
TGTGCCAGCAGCTTGGTGGACAGGGGAGGAGGCATTCAGTACTTC
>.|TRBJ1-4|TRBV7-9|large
CASSLNRGPTNEKLFF
TGTGCCAGCAGCTTAAACCGAGGCCCAACTAATGAAAAACTGTTTTTT
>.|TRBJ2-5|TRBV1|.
CTSSPPETQYF
TGCACCAGCAGCCCCCCAGAGACCCAGTACTTC
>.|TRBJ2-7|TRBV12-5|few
CASGPTGTRSIF
TGTGCTAGTGGCCCGACCGGGACAAGGAGTATCTTC
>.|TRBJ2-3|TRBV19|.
CASRPGLHSTDTQYF
TGTGCCAGTAGGCCGGGACTCCATTCCACAGATACGCAGTATTTT
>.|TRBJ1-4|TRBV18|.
CASSPRETMKLFF
TGTGCCAGCTCACCAAGGGAGACTATGAAACTGTTTTTT
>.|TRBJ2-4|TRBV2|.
CASSEDLAKNIQYF
TGTGCCAGCAGTGAAGATCTGGCCAAAAACATTCAGTACTTC
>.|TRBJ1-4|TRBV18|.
CASSPSLLSTNEKLFF
TGTGCCAGCTCACCTTCCCTCCTTTCAACTAATGAAAAACTGTTTTTT
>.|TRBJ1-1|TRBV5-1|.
CASSLDGHPNTEAFF
TGCGCCAGCAGCTTGGATGGACACCCGAACACTGAAGCTTTCTTT
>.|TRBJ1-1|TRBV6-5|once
CASSWDGLNTEAFF
TGTGCCAGCAGCTGGGACGGTTTGAACACTGAAGCTTTCTTT
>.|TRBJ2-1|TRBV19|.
CASSETRTRINNEQFF
TGTGCCAGTAGTGAAACCCGGACACGGATAAACAATGAGCAGTTCTTC
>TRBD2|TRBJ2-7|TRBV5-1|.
CASSLGGGGYEQYF
TGCGCCAGCAGCTTGGGGGGGGGAGGCTACGAGCAGTACTTC
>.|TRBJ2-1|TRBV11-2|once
CASCTLIAASYNEQFF
TGTGCCAGCTGTACTCTAATAGCGGCCTCCTACAATGAGCAGTTCTTC
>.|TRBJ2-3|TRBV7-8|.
CASSLGVRSDTQYF
TGTGCCAGCAGTCTGGGGGTTAGGTCAGATACGCAGTATTTT
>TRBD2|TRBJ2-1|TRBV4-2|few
CASSQEGASGYNEQFF
TGTGCCAGCAGCCAAGAAGGGGCTAGCGGCTACAATGAGCAGTTCTTC
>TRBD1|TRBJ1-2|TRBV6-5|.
CASKTGAGYGYTF
TGTGCCAGCAAGACAGGGGCGGGCTATGGCTACACCTTC
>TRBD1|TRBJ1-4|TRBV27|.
CASQTGRNEKLFF
TGTGCCAGCCAGACAGGGAGAAATGAAAAACTGTTTTTT
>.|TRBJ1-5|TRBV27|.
CASRIGGFSNQPQHF
TGTGCCAGCAGAATAGGGGGTTTTAGCAATCAGCCCCAGCATTTT